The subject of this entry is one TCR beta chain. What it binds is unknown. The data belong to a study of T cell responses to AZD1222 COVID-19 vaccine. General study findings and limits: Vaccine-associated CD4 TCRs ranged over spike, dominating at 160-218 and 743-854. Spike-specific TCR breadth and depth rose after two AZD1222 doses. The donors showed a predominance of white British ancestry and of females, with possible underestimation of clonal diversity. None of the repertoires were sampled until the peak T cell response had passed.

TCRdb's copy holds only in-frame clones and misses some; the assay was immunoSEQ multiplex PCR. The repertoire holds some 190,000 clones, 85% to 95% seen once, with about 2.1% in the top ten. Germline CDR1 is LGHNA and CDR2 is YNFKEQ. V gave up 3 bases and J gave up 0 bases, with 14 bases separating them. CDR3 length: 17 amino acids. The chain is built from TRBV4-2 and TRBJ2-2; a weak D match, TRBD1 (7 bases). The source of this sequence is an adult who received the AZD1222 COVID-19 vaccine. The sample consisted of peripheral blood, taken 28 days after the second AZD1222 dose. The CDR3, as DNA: TGTGCCAGCAGCCAGGGTCAGGGGGGTACGAACACCGGGGAGCTGTTTTTT. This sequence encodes CASSQGQGGTNTGELFF.